A selection of T cell receptor beta chains follows, all from one sample in a study of blood T cell repertoires in COVID-19. TCRdb's table, derived via immunoSEQ multiplex PCR, lists solely in-frame clones and lacks some. The sample gives 200,000 to 300,000 clones, more than 75% of which show up once; 5.2% is in the top ten. Sequencing used peripheral blood. The source is a woman aged 60-70 years with COVID-19, enrolled during active disease. The CDR3 runs from the conserved cysteine through the conserved F or W. Each record gives: J gene, clone size, V gene, D gene, CDR3 DNA, CDR3 protein. A D gene is named only where the DNA matches it firmly. The size of a clone is reported for some rows only, either as once, few or many, or as a class for expanded clones.

TRBJ1-2,once,TRBV15,.,TGTGCCACCAGCAGAGAGCCCCGGGACTATGGCTACACCTTC,CATSREPRDYGYTF
TRBJ1-4,.,TRBV25-1,TRBD1,TGTGCCAGCAGTCCCCCGACAGGGTCATACGAAAAACTGTTTTTT,CASSPPTGSYEKLFF
TRBJ2-7,few,TRBV5-5,.,TGTGCCAGCAGCTTGGGGAGCGGGCCCCCCTACGAGCAGTACTTC,CASSLGSGPPYEQYF
TRBJ2-1,.,TRBV7-2,TRBD2,TGTGCCAGCAGCTTCCCGCGGGAGATGAATGAGCAGTTCTTC,CASSFPREMNEQFF
TRBJ1-5,.,TRBV19,TRBD1,TGTGCCAGTAGTACGACAGGGGGCGCGGGTCAGCCCCAGCATTTT,CASSTTGGAGQPQHF
TRBJ1-1,.,TRBV30,.,TGTGCCTGGAGATTCCAGCTAGCTGAAGCTTTCTTT,CAWRFQLAEAFF
TRBJ2-7,few,TRBV18,TRBD2,TGTGCCAGCTCACCAGGCGGGAGTTACGAGCAGTACTTC,CASSPGGSYEQYF
TRBJ1-5,once,TRBV3-1/TRBV3-2,.,TGTGCCAGCAGCCCCAGAAGAAATCAGCCCCAGCATTTT,CASSPRRNQPQHF
TRBJ2-1,.,TRBV7-3,.,TGTGCCAGCAGCCAAAGGGGCGGCTCCTTCAATGAGCAGTTCTTC,CASSQRGGSFNEQFF
TRBJ1-4,.,TRBV28,.,TGTGCCAGCAGTTTATTGGCACAGGGTATGGTTTTTTTT,CASSLLAQGMVFF
TRBJ1-1,once,TRBV7-9,.,TGTGCCAGCAGCCCACGGACAGCTATGAACACTGAAGCTTTCTTT,CASSPRTAMNTEAFF
TRBJ2-3,.,TRBV29-1,TRBD1,TGCAGCGTTGAACGGACAGGGGGCGCAGATACGCAGTATTTT,CSVERTGGADTQYF
TRBJ2-7,.,TRBV7-2,TRBD1,TGTGCCAGCAGCTTAGGAGGGACAGGGGTGTACGAGCAGTACTTC,CASSLGGTGVYEQYF
TRBJ2-7,.,TRBV30,TRBD1,TGTGCCTGGAGGGGACAGGGGGTCACCTACGAGCAGTACTTC,CAWRGQGVTYEQYF
TRBJ2-5,.,TRBV19,TRBD1,TGTGCCAGTAGTAACGACAGGGGGGGTCAAGAGACCCAGTACTTC,CASSNDRGGQETQYF
TRBJ2-1,.,TRBV29-1,.,TGCAGCGTGTCGCTAGCGCGGCGGAGTGAGCAGTTCTTC,CSVSLARRSEQFF
TRBJ2-7,.,TRBV5-1,TRBD1,TGCGCCAGCAGCTTCCTGACAGGGGGAAGCTACGAGCAGTACTTC,CASSFLTGGSYEQYF
TRBJ2-1,.,TRBV4-2,.,TGTGCCAGCAGCCAAGTTTATAATGAGCAGTTCTTC,CASSQVYNEQFF
TRBJ1-5,.,TRBV12-3/TRBV12-4,.,TGTGCCAGCAGTTTAGGGGCGAATCAGCCCCAGCATTTT,CASSLGANQPQHF
TRBJ2-1,once,TRBV6-4,TRBD2,TGTGCCAGCAGTGACCAGGGGCTAGCGGGGGAATACAATGAGCAGTTCTTC,CASSDQGLAGEYNEQFF
TRBJ2-7,.,TRBV2,TRBD1,TGTGCCAGCAGGCCCAACAGGGGCTCCTACGAGCAGTACTTC,CASRPNRGSYEQYF
TRBJ2-5,.,TRBV3-1/TRBV3-2,.,TGTGCCAGCAGCCCGACTAGTTACCCACAAGAGACCCAGTACTTC,CASSPTSYPQETQYF
TRBJ1-1,.,TRBV20-1,.,TGCAGTGCTAGTATACAGGGTTGGACTGAAGCTTTCTTT,CSASIQGWTEAFF
TRBJ1-5,.,TRBV6-2/TRBV6-3,TRBD1,TGTGCCAGCAGCCCAACTTCGAATGGCAGGGGGCTTAATCAGCCCCAGCATTTT,CASSPTSNGRGLNQPQHF
TRBJ1-1,.,TRBV19,TRBD1,TGTGCCAGTAGAGGACAGGTTCCGGGCACTGAAGCTTTCTTT,CASRGQVPGTEAFF
TRBJ1-3,.,TRBV9,TRBD1,TGTGCCAGCACCGGGGACAGGGGGCCCGGAAACACCATATATTTT,CASTGDRGPGNTIYF
TRBJ2-7,.,TRBV5-6,TRBD1,TGTGCCAGCAGCCTCCTAGGACAGGGTCAGAACTACGAGCAGTACTTC,CASSLLGQGQNYEQYF
TRBJ2-6,.,TRBV5-1,.,TGCGCCAGCATTGGCGAGGTTTCATCTGGGGCCAACGTCCTGACTTTC,CASIGEVSSGANVLTF
TRBJ2-7,.,TRBV18,TRBD2,TGTGCCAGCTCACCACGGACTAGCGGGAGTGGGTACTACGAGCAGTACTTC,CASSPRTSGSGYYEQYF
TRBJ1-5,.,TRBV18,.,TGTGCCAGCTCACCACCGGGAGGACAGCCCCAGCATTTT,CASSPPGGQPQHF
TRBJ1-6,once,TRBV19,.,TGTGCCAGTAGTATAGAAAAGGGGCCAAATTCACCCCTCCACTTT,CASSIEKGPNSPLHF
TRBJ1-2,.,TRBV7-3,.,TGTGCCAGCAGCTTAATGGGAGGCGTCAACTATGGCTACACCTTC,CASSLMGGVNYGYTF
TRBJ2-3,.,TRBV25-1,.,TGTGCCAGCAGTCCGGAGGGGCTGGTGGCGGATACGCAGTATTTT,CASSPEGLVADTQYF
TRBJ2-5,.,TRBV10-3,TRBD2,TGTGCCATCAGTGAGGAACTAGCGGGGCAAGAGACCCAGTACTTC,CAISEELAGQETQYF
TRBJ1-1,.,TRBV29-1,.,TGCAGCGTTGAAGTCAGGTTGAACACTGAAGCTTTCTTT,CSVEVRLNTEAFF
TRBJ2-5,.,TRBV4-1,.,TGCGCCAGCAGCCAAGATCCCCCCCAGGGGACGGCGGAGACCCAGTACTTC,CASSQDPPQGTAETQYF
TRBJ1-2,.,TRBV5-6,.,TGTGCCAGCAGCTTGGAGCCAGGGGCGGACTATGGCTACACCTTC,CASSLEPGADYGYTF
TRBJ2-3,.,TRBV18,TRBD2,TGTGCCAGCTCTCGGACTAGCGGGACTGGCACAGATACGCAGTATTTT,CASSRTSGTGTDTQYF
TRBJ1-2,once,TRBV7-8,.,TGTGCCAGCAGCTTAGGGACAGCTAACTATGGCTACACCTTC,CASSLGTANYGYTF